The sequence of this T cell receptor (beta chain) was determined in a study of neurological immune-mediated disorders. The study, taken as a whole, reports: Clinical features showed no association with the multiple sclerosis repertoire cluster, and MRI features showed none either.

In its sample, this clonotype was seen a few times. Antigen unknown. Via MiXCR, TCRdb re-called the 5' RACE reads, giving one row per CDR3 protein. This table holds about 89,000 distinct CDR3 sequences, just over 2.5% found once. Germline V gene data show CDR1 as KGHSH and CDR2 as LQKENI. V shed 6 bases and J shed 1 base, with 9 bases lying between them. This CDR3 has 13 amino acids. Sequenced input: PBMCs. This TCR derives from a woman in her twenties or thirties with multiple sclerosis. V gene TRBV18 combines with J gene TRBJ2-5; D gene ambiguous. The CDR3 bases are TGTGCCAGCTCCACAAGTCTCCAAGAGACCCAGTACTTC. Its protein product is CASSTSLQETQYF.